Shown below are 26 T cell receptor beta chains from a single sample sequenced in a study of identical twins. TCRdb redid the calling of the 5' RACE reads with MiXCR, one entry per CDR3 protein. The top ten hold around 3% of the sample, which has a few hundred thousand distinct CDR3 sequences, roughly 9.9% seen once. These records were also assigned to another study, of yellow fever vaccine responses in identical twins.

The sequencing input was PBMCs. Receptors were obtained from a woman aged 18-29 years in good health.

The chain uses TRBV5-1 and TRBJ2-7; TRBD1 is a possible D gene (7 bases). CDR3 length: 15 amino acids. The ends were cut back, 3 bases at V and 2 bases at J, with 15 bases in the middle. Looked up from germline, CDR1 is SGHRS and CDR2 is YFSETQ. The CDR3 is CASSYSAGQTYEQYF. In DNA form, the CDR3 reads TGCGCCAGCAGCTATTCCGCGGGACAGACCTACGAGCAGTACTTC.

This chain uses TRBV6-2 or TRBV6-3 with TRBJ2-7; TRBD2 agrees at 9 bases. This CDR3 has 16 amino acids. After removal of 4 bases from V and 2 bases from J, the junction contained 9 bases not matched to a gene. Germline loops: CDR1 MNHEY, CDR2 SVGEGT. The DNA of the CDR3 is TGTGCCAGCAGTTTACGGGAGGCTAGCGGGGCCTACGAGCAGTACTTC. This sequence encodes CASSLREASGAYEQYF.

This sequence joins TRBV20-1 and TRBJ2-7; TRBD2 agrees at 10 bases. CDR1 DFQATT and CDR2 SNEGSKA come from the germline V gene (reference sequence). Trimming cost V 0 bases and J 3 bases; bases outside gene matches: 11. There are 17 residues in the CDR3. In nucleotides, the CDR3 is TGCAGTGCTAGAGATCCGGGGCTAGCGGGAGCATACTACGAGCAGTACTTC. Residues: CSARDPGLAGAYYEQYF.

This clonotype was counted ten times or more. The gene calls are TRBV6-1 and TRBJ1-6, with TRBD1 identical over 7 bases. Germline trimming cut 5 bases from V and 9 bases from J; bases unmatched to any gene: 10. The CDR3 spans 15 residues. Germline V gene lookup returns CDR1 MNHNS and CDR2 SASEGT. CDR3 bases: TGTGCCAGCAGTACGACAGGGAATAAGGGTTCACCCCTCCACTTT. It codes for CASSTTGNKGSPLHF.

V is TRBV12-3 or TRBV12-4 and J is TRBJ1-4, with 7 positions matching TRBD1. The CDR3 spans 16 residues. V trimming: 5 bases; J trimming: 5 bases; junction bases outside the gene matches: 11. Written as DNA, the CDR3 is TGTGCCAGCAGTGTACTAGGACAGGCAGGGAATGAAAAACTGTTTTTT. This codes for CASSVLGQAGNEKLFF.

This clonotype was picked up a small number of times. As DNA, the CDR3 is TGTGCCACCAGTGACCCAGATAACACTGAAGCTTTCTTT. This gives the protein CATSDPDNTEAFF. The V gene is TRBV24-1, the J gene TRBJ1-1; D gene uncertain. The CDR3 is 13 residues long. Looked up from germline, CDR1 is KGHDR and CDR2 is SFDVKD. V dropped 4 bases and J dropped 2 bases, with 7 bases sitting between them.

Ten or more counts support this clonotype. The rearrangement links TRBV5-1 to TRBJ2-3, with 7 bases lining up with TRBD1. CDR1 is SGHRS, CDR2 YFSETQ, per germline. V lost 10 bases and J lost 4; bases outside the gene matches: 6. The CDR3 sequence is 12 residues long. The CDR3: CASAQGADTQYF. As DNA, the CDR3 is TGCGCCTCAGCCCAGGGGGCAGATACGCAGTATTTT.

There are many counts of this clonotype. The chain has TRBV12-3 or TRBV12-4 and TRBJ1-4; D ambiguous. Trimming removed 5 bases at V and 4 bases at J, with 11 bases between. This CDR3 is built from 14 residues. As DNA, the CDR3 is TGTGCCAGCAGTCGGGCTTCGGATAATGAAAAACTGTTTTTT. Protein sequence: CASSRASDNEKLFF.

This clonotype was seen a handful of times. The chain has TRBV6-1 and TRBJ2-2; 9 nucleotides align to TRBD1. The V segment lost 5 bases and the J segment 6 bases; nucleotides outside the gene matches: 13. Germline CDR1 MNHNS, CDR2 SASEGT. CDR3 length equals 17 residues. The CDR3: CASSPPPGTGFPGELFF. As DNA, the CDR3 is TGTGCCAGCAGTCCCCCCCCCGGGACAGGGTTTCCCGGGGAGCTGTTTTTT.

This clonotype was observed a few times. The chain recombines TRBV5-1 with TRBJ2-7, with D uncertain. The CDR3 consists of 13 residues. Germline lookup yields CDR1 SGHRS and CDR2 YFSETQ. V lost 7 bases and J 5 bases, leaving 16 bases between the germline ends. CDR3: CASRRTLLDEQYF. DNA for the CDR3: TGCGCCAGCCGTAGGACCCTTTTAGACGAGCAGTACTTC.

This clonotype occurred a few times. The rearrangement joins TRBV20-1 to TRBJ2-1; TRBD2 aligns across 7 bases. Germline V lookup: CDR1 DFQATT, CDR2 SNEGSKA (reference sequence). This CDR3 region has 14 residues. V lost 8 bases and J lost 0; bases outside the gene matches: 7. For the CDR3, the DNA is TGCAGTTCCCGGGGAGGGAGCTCCTACAATGAGCAGTTCTTC. Amino acids: CSSRGGSSYNEQFF.

This clonotype was counted ten times or more. The chain carries TRBV12-3 or TRBV12-4 and TRBJ2-1; possibly TRBD2 for D (5 bases). V was pared by 6 bases and J by 7 bases, with 16 bases between. The CDR3 extends over 14 amino acids. The CDR3, as DNA: TGTGCCAGCAGGCAAAATGGAGGAAGAAATGAGCAGTTCTTC. Its protein product is CASRQNGGRNEQFF.

This clonotype was counted ten times or more. This chain's CDR3 is CAIHDSGGATDTQYF. The CDR3 DNA is TGTGCCATCCACGATAGCGGGGGGGCCACAGATACGCAGTATTTT. The V call is TRBV10-3, the J call TRBJ2-3; 11 nucleotides align to TRBD2. V lost 8 bases to trimming and J lost 2 bases; unmatched junction nucleotides: 6. This CDR3 has 15 residues. CDR1 and CDR2 from the germline V gene are ENHRY and SYGVKD.

V and J are TRBV3-1 and TRBJ2-5, with 10 bases matching TRBD2. V shed 0 bases, J shed 7 bases, and the junction held 8 bases outside the gene matches. The CDR3 contains 16 residues. CDR1 is LGHDT and CDR2 is YNNKEL in the germline V gene (reference sequence). The CDR3 region has the DNA TGTGCCAGCAGCCAAGATGCGACTAGCGGGCGAGGGACCCAGTACTTC. This sequence encodes CASSQDATSGRGTQYF.

The table lists this clonotype with a few counts. The chain has TRBV5-1 and TRBJ2-2; tentatively, D is TRBD1 or TRBD2 (5 bases each). V shed 0 bases and J shed 4 bases, with 16 bases lying between them. The CDR3 is 17 amino acids. Germline lookup yields CDR1 SGHRS and CDR2 YFSETQ. The CDR3 spells CASSLAGQGVGTGELFF. CDR3 sequence (DNA): TGCGCCAGCAGCTTGGCCGGGCAGGGAGTGGGCACCGGGGAGCTGTTTTTT.

J is TRBJ2-7 and V is TRBV6-5; TRBD2 is a possible D gene (7 bases). Looked up from germline, CDR1 is MNHEY and CDR2 is SVGAGI. CDR3 size: 15 residues. V was shortened by 0 bases and J by 4 bases, with 13 bases between the two germline ends. CDR3 coding DNA: TGTGCCAGCAGTTACTCGGGGGGGCTGGTGTACGAGCAGTACTTC. Its translation is CASSYSGGLVYEQYF.

The chain joins TRBV18 to TRBJ2-1; D is possibly TRBD1 or TRBD2 (5 bases each). Trimming pared 4 bases from V and 9 bases from J, leaving 13 bases between. CDR3 length equals 13 residues. The germline V gene has CDR1 KGHSH and CDR2 LQKENI. The CDR3 loop is CASSLTRETEQFF. The CDR3, as DNA: TGTGCCAGCTCACTTACCAGGGAGACTGAGCAGTTCTTC.

This clonotype has more than one count but fewer than ten. CDR3 loop: CSVEGELAGLYNEQFF. CDR3 DNA: TGCAGCGTTGAAGGGGAACTAGCGGGGCTCTACAATGAGCAGTTCTTC. V and J are TRBV29-1 and TRBJ2-1; 10 bases are shared with TRBD2. Germline lookup yields CDR1 SQVTM and CDR2 ANQGSEA. The CDR3 is made up of 16 amino acids. Trimming cost V 1 base and J 3 bases; bases outside gene matches: 6.

This clonotype was observed a few times. V and J are TRBV28 and TRBJ2-5; D perhaps matches TRBD2 (5 bases). Trimming took off 7 bases at V and 2 bases at J, with 17 bases between the two ends. The CDR3 has 15 residues. Looked up from germline, CDR1 is MDHEN and CDR2 is SYDVKM. The CDR3 DNA is TGTGCCAGCACCCCGGGAAGGTTAATACAAGAGACCCAGTACTTC. It specifies CASTPGRLIQETQYF.

The CDR3 sequence is CASSSTPGQGTETQYF. Written as DNA, the CDR3 is TGTGCCAGCAGCTCGACCCCGGGACAGGGAACAGAGACCCAGTACTTC. This chain joins TRBV7-2 and TRBJ2-5; 9 bases map to TRBD1. Trimming cost V 4 bases and J 4 bases; bases outside gene matches: 10. Germline V lookup: CDR1 SGHTA, CDR2 FQGNSA. This CDR3 comprises 16 residues.

This clonotype was found many times. The chain is built from TRBV29-1 and TRBJ2-3, with 9 bases identical to TRBD1. CDR1 is SQVTM and CDR2 is ANQGSEA in the germline V gene. V lost 7 bases to trimming and J lost 2 bases; unmatched junction nucleotides: 7. The CDR3 is 14 amino acids. The CDR3 protein is CSARDRDPTDTQYF. DNA for the CDR3: TGCAGCGCTAGGGACAGGGACCCCACAGATACGCAGTATTTT.

The chain links TRBV7-2 to TRBJ2-3; 7 bases line up with TRBD1. The V gene end was trimmed by 5 bases and the J gene end by 5 bases; junction bases not matched to a gene: 7. The germline V gene encodes CDR1 SGHTA and CDR2 FQGNSA. The CDR3 covers 14 residues. The CDR3 bases are TGTGCCAGCAGCCCATCGGGACAGATAGATACGCAGTATTTT. As protein: CASSPSGQIDTQYF.

This clonotype was seen ten or more times. The chain employs TRBV27 and TRBJ1-2; D remains ambiguous. Germline values: CDR1 MNHEY, CDR2 SMNVEV (reference sequence). There are 13 residues in the CDR3. The V and J ends lost 2 bases and 5 bases respectively, with 9 bases between them. The CDR3 loop reads CASSLKGAYGYTF. CDR3 DNA sequence: TGTGCCAGCAGTTTAAAGGGAGCGTATGGCTACACCTTC.

The table lists this clonotype with a few counts. The chain combines TRBV7-8 with TRBJ2-1, with 11 positions matching TRBD2. Germline V gives CDR1 SGHVS, CDR2 FQNEAQ. The CDR3 has 18 residues. V shed 5 bases and J 3 bases; nucleotides not matched to a gene: 12. The CDR3 DNA follows: TGTGCCAGCAGCCCTGCTCCTCGGACTAGCGGGTACTACAATGAGCAGTTCTTC. As protein: CASSPAPRTSGYYNEQFF.

Many counts were recorded for this clonotype. The chain combines TRBV7-2 with TRBJ2-7, with D possibly being TRBD1 (5 bases). CDR1 and CDR2 (germline): SGHTA, FQGNSA. The ends were cut back, 0 bases at V and 5 bases at J, with 5 bases in the middle. CDR3 length: 12 amino acids. The CDR3 loop is CASSLARDEQYF. The CDR3 DNA sequence: TGTGCCAGCAGCTTAGCCAGGGACGAGCAGTACTTC. The entire variable domain, with the rest obtained from reference TRBV7-2 and TRBJ2-7, is as follows: GAGVSQSPSNKVTEKGKDVELRCDPISGHTALYWYRQSLGQGLEFLIYFQGNSAPDKSGLPSDRFSAERTGGSVSTLTIQRTQQEDSAVYLCASSLARDEQYFGPGTRLTVT.

This clonotype was seen more than once but under ten times. V is TRBV20-1 and J is TRBJ2-7; 13 positions agree with TRBD2. The V segment lost 2 bases and the J segment 5 bases; nucleotides outside the gene matches: 9. Germline V gives CDR1 DFQATT, CDR2 SNEGSKA (reference sequence). This CDR3 is 16 amino acids long. This CDR3 reads CSARSQTSGRPHEQYF. CDR3 in DNA: TGCAGTGCTAGATCCCAGACTAGCGGGAGGCCACACGAGCAGTACTTC.